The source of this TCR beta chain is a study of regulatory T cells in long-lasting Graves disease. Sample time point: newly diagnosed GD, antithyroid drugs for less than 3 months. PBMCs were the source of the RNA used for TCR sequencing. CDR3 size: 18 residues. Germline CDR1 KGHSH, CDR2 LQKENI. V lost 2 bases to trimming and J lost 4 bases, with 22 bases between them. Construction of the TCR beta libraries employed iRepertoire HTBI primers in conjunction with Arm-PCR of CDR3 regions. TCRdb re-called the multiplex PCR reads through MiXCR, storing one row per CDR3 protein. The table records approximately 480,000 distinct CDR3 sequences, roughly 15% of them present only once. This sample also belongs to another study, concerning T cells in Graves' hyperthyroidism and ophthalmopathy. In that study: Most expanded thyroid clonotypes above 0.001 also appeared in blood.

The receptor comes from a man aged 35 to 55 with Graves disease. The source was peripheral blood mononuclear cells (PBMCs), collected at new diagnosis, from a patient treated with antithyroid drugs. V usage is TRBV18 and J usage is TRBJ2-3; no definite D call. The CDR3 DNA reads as TGTGCCAGCTCACCAGTGAAGACGGCCTTCTTCAGTGCAGATACGCAGTATTTT. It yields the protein CASSPVKTAFFSADTQYF.